This TCR beta chain is drawn from a study of blood T cell repertoires in COVID-19. Study-level background: The origin of the acute and convalescent COVID-19 samples was the United States, Italy and Spain. T cells, B-cell-depleted T cells, or PBMCs provided the cDNA or gDNA that served as material.

Germline-derived CDR1 and CDR2 are GTSNPN and SVGIG (reference sequence). The CDR3 runs 13 residues. The V end lost 2 bases, the J end lost 6 bases, and 14 bases lay between the germline ends. As processed by the authors: Researchers report that nucleated cell counts were estimated from reference gene primer amplification. Assay used: immunoSEQ multiplex PCR; TCRdb lists only in-frame clones, some missing. That table gives V, J and clone size, and the DNA gave D and trimming. The sample has approximately 60,000 clones, approximately 84% seen once. This clone was recorded once. This sequence originates from a man in his forties or fifties with active COVID-19. The specimen sequenced was peripheral blood. The chain combines TRBV30 with TRBJ2-7; possible D gene TRBD2, 5 bases. The CDR3 is CAWSLSSRGEQYF. CDR3 coding DNA: TGTGCCTGGAGTTTGAGTTCCCGGGGCGAGCAGTACTTC.